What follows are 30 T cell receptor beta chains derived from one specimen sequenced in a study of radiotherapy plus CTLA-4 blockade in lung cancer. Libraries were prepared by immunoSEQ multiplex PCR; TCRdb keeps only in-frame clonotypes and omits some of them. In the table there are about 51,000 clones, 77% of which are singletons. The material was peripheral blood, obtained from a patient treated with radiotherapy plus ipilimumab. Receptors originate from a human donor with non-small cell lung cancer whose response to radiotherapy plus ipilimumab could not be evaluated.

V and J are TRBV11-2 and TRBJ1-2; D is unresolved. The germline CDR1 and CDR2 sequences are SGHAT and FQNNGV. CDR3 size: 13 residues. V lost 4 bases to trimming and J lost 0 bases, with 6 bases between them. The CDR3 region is CASSSLANYGYTF. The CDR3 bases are TGTGCCAGCAGCTCGTTAGCTAACTATGGCTACACCTTC.

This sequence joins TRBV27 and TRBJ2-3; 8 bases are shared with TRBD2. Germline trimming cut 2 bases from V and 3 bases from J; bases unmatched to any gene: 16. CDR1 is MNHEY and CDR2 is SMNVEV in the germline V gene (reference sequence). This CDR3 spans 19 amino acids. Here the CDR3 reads CASSLKASGSIFLTDTQYF. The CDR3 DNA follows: TGTGCCAGCAGTTTAAAGGCTAGCGGGTCGATTTTTCTGACAGATACGCAGTATTTT.

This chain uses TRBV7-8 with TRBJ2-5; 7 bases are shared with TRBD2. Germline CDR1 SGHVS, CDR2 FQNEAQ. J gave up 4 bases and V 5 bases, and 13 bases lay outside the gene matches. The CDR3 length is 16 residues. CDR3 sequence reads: CASSHWRAGVGETQYF. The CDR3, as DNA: TGTGCCAGCAGCCACTGGAGGGCGGGAGTGGGAGAGACCCAGTACTTC.

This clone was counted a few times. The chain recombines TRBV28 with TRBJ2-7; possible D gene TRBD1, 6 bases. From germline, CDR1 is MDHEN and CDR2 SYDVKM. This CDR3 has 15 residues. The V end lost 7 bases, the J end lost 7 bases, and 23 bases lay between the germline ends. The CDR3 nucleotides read TGTGCCAGCACTCGAATGGGGGCTTGGGTTGAGGAGCAGTACTTC. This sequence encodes CASTRMGAWVEEQYF.

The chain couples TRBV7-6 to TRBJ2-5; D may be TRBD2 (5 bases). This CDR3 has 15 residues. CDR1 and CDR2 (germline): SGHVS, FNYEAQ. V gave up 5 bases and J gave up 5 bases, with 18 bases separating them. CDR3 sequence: CASSGSRVPIETQYF. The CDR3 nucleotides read TGTGCCAGCAGCGGGTCGAGGGTGCCGATCGAGACCCAGTACTTC.

CDR3 DNA: TGTGCCAGCAGCGAGGGGGTAGATTCACCCCTCCACTTT. Translated, it gives CASSEGVDSPLHF. The chain uses TRBV7-3 and TRBJ1-6; the D gene is possibly TRBD1 (6 bases). V shed 5 bases and J shed 8 bases, with 10 bases lying between them. Germline V CDR1 and CDR2: SGHTA, FQGTGA. The CDR3 consists of 13 residues.

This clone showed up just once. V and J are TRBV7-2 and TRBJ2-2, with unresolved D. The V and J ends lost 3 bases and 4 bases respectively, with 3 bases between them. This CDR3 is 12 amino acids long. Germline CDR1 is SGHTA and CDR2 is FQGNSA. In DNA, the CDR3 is TGTGCCAGCAGCTTCTTCACCGGGGAGCTGTTTTTT. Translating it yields CASSFFTGELFF.

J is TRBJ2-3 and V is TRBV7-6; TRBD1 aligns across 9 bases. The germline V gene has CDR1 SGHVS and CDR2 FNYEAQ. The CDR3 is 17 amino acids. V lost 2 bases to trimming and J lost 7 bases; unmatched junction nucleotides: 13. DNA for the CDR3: TGTGCCAGCAGCTTACAGGTCCCGGGACAGGGATGGTATACGCAGTATTTT. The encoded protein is CASSLQVPGQGWYTQYF.

The CDR3 DNA follows: TGTGCCAGCAGCTTAAGGGCTAGCGGTTCTAGCACAGATACGCAGTATTTT. Residues: CASSLRASGSSTDTQYF. The chain combines TRBV11-2 with TRBJ2-3, with 7 positions matching TRBD2. With V trimmed by 2 bases and J by 0 bases, 8 bases remained unmatched. The CDR3 runs 17 residues. CDR1 is SGHAT, CDR2 FQNNGV, per germline.

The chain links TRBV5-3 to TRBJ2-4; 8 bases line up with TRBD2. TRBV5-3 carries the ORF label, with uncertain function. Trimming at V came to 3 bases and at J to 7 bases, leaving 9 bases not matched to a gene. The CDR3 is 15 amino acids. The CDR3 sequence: CARSWGLVGLNIQYF. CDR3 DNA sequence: TGTGCCAGAAGCTGGGGACTAGTGGGGTTGAACATTCAGTACTTC.

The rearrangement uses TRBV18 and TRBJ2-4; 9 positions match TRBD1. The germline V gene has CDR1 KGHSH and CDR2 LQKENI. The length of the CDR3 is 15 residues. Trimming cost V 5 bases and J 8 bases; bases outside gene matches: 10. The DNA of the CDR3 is TGTGCCAGCTCAGCCGGGACCGACAGGGGGGACATTCAGTACTTC. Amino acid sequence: CASSAGTDRGDIQYF. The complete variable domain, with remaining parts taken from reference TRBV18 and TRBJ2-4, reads NAGVMQNPRHLVRRRGQEARLRCSPMKGHSHVYWYRQLPEEGLKFMVYLQKENIIDESGMPKERFSAEFPKEGPSILRIQQVVRGDSAAYFCASSAGTDRGDIQYFGAGTRLSVL.

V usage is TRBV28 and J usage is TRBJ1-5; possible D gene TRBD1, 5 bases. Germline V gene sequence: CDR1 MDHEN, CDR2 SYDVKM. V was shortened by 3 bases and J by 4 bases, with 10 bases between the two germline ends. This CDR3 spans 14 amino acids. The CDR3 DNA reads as TGTGCCAGCAGTTTTAGACAGCGAAATCAGCCCCAGCATTTT. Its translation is CASSFRQRNQPQHF.

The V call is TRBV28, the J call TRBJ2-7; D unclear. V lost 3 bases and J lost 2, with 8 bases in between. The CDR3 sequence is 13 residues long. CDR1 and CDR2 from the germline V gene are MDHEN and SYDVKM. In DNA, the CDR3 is TGTGCCAGCAGTTTCCAACCGGCCTACGAGCAGTACTTC. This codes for CASSFQPAYEQYF. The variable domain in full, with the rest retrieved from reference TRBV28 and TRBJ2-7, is DVKVTQSSRYLVKRTGEKVFLECVQDMDHENMFWYRQDPGLGLRLIYFSYDVKMKEKGDIPEGYSVSREKKERFSLILESASTNQTSMYLCASSFQPAYEQYFGPGTRLTVT.

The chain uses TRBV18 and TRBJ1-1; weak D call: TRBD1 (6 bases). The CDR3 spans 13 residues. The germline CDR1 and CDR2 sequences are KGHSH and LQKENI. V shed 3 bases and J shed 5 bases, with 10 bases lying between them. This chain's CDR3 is CASSPGTFTEAFF. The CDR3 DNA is TGTGCCAGCTCACCTGGGACATTTACTGAAGCTTTCTTT.

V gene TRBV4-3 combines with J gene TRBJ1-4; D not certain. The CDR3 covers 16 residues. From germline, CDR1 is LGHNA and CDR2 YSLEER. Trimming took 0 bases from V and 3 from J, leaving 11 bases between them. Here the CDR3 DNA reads TGCGCCAGCAGCCAAGATGGCGGTGCAGCTAATGAAAAACTGTTTTTT. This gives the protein CASSQDGGAANEKLFF.

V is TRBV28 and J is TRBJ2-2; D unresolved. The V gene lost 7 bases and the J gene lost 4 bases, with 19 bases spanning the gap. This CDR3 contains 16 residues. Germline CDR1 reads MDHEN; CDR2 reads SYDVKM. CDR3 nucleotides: TGTGCCAGCACCCCAGGCCCGCAGGCGACCACCGGGGAGCTGTTTTTT. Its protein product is CASTPGPQATTGELFF.

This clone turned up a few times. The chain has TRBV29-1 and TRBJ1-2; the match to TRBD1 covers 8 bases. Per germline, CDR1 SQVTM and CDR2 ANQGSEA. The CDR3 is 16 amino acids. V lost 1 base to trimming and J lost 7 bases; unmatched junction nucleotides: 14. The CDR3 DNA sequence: TGCAGCGTTGAAGTTTGGTCGTCGGGCACAGGGGGTGGCTACACCTTC. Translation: CSVEVWSSGTGGGYTF.

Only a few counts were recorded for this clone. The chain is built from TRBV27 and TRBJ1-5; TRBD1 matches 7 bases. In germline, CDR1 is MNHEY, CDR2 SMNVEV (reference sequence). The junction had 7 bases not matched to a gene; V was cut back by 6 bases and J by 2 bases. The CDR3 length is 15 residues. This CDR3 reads CASSEGGGGNQPQHF. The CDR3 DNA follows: TGTGCCAGCAGCGAAGGGGGCGGTGGCAATCAGCCCCAGCATTTT.

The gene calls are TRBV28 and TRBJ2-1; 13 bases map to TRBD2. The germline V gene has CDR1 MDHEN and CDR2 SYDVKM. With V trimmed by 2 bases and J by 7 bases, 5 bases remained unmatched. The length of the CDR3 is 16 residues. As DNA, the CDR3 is TGTGCCAGCAGTTTACCGGGACTAGCGGGAAGGAATGAGCAGTTCTTC. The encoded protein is CASSLPGLAGRNEQFF.

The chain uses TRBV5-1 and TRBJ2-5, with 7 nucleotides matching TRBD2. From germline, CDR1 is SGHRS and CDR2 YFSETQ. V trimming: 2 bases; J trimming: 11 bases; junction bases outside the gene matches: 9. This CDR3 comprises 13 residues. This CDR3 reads CASSLGTTGEQYF. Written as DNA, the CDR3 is TGCGCCAGCAGCTTAGGGACTACGGGAGAGCAGTACTTC.

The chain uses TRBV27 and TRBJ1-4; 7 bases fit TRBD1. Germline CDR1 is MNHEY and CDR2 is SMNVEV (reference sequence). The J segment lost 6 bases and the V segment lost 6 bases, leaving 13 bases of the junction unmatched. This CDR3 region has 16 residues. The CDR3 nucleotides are TGTGCCAGCAGCGCACTTCAGGAGGGGGCGGATGAAAAACTGTTTTTT. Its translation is CASSALQEGADEKLFF.

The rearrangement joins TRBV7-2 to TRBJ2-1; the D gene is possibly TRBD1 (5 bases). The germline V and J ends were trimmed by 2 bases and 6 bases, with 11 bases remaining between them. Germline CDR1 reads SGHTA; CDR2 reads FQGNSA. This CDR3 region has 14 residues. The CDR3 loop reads CASSLRQPSNEQFF. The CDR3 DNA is TGTGCCAGCAGCTTAAGACAGCCGAGCAATGAGCAGTTCTTC.

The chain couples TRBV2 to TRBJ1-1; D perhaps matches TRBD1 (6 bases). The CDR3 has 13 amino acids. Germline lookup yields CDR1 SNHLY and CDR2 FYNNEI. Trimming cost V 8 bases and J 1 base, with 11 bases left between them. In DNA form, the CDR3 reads TGTGCCAGCTCCAGGGGCGAGAACACTGAAGCTTTCTTT. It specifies CASSRGENTEAFF.

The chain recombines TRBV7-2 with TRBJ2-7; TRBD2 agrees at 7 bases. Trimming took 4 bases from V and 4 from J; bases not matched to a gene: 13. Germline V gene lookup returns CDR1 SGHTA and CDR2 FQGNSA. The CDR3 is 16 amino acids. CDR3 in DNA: TGTGCCAGCAGCTCCCGGGGGGTGCCCCCCCTTTACGAGCAGTACTTC. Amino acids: CASSSRGVPPLYEQYF.

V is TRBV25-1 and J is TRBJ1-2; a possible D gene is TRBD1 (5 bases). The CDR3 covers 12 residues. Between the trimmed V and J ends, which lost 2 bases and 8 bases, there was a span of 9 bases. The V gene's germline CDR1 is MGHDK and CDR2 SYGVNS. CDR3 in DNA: TGTGCCAGCAGTGAACAGGGCTGGGGCTACACCTTC. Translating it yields CASSEQGWGYTF.

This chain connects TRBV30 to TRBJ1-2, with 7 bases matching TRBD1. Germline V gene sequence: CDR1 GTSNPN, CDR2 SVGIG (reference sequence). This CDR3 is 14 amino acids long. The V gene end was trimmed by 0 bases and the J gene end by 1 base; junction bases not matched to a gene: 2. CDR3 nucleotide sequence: TGTGCCTGGAGTGTAGGGACAGATAACTATGGCTACACCTTC. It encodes CAWSVGTDNYGYTF. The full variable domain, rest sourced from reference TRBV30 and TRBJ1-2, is SQTIHQWPATLVQPVGSPLSLECTVEGTSNPNLYWYRQAAGRGLQLLFYSVGIGQISSEVPQNLSASRPQDRQFILSSKKLLLSDSGFYLCAWSVGTDNYGYTFGSGTRLTVV.

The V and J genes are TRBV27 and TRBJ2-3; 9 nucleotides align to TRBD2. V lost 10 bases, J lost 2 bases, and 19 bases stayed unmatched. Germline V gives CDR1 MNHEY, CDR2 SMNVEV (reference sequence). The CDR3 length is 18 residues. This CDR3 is CATMSPTLIAGVTDTQYF. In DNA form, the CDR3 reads TGTGCCACCATGTCTCCCACCTTAATAGCGGGGGTCACAGATACGCAGTATTTT.

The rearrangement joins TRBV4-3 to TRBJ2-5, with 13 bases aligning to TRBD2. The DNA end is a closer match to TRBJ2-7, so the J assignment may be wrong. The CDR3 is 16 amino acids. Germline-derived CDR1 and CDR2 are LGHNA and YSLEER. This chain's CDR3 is CASSERTSGSLHEQYF. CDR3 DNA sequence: TGCGCCAGCAGCGAACGGACTAGCGGGAGTCTACACGAGCAGTACTTC.

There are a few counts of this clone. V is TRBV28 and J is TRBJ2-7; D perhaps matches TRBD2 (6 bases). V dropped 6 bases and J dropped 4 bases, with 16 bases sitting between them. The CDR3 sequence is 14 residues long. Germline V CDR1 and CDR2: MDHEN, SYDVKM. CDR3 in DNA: TGTGCCAGCAGCGCCCAGTTGGCGGGGTACGAGCAGTACTTC. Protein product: CASSAQLAGYEQYF.

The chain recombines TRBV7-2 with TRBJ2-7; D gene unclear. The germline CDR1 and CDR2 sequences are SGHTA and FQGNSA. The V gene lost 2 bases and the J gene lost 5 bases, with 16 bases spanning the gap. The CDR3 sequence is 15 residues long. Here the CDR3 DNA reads TGTGCCAGCAGCTTACCCCAATTGGGCGCCCACGAGCAGTACTTC. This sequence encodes CASSLPQLGAHEQYF.